What follows are 14 T cell receptor beta chains derived from one specimen sequenced in a study of CD8+CD57+ T cells in acquired aplastic anemia. The patients chosen for sequencing had shown expansion of CD8+CD57+ cells (detected by flow cytometry). TCR beta VDJ combinations and CDR3 sequences were profiled from genomic DNA. MiXCR, run by TCRdb on the reads, gives a single entry per CDR3 protein. The data contain approximately 180,000 distinct CDR3 sequences, roughly 65% of them singletons. The sequenced material came from sorted CD4+, CD8+, or CD8+CD57+ T cells (not recorded which) from PBMCs. The receptor source for this set is a human donor with aplastic anemia.

This sequence joins TRBV13 and TRBJ1-5, with 9 bases that match TRBD1. The CDR3 is 12 residues long. Germline V gene data show CDR1 as PRHDT and CDR2 as FYEKMQ (reference sequence). The V and J ends lost 5 bases and 11 bases, in that order; junction bases with no gene match: 4. The CDR3 coding sequence is TGTGCCAGCAGCAGAACAGGGGGCGCCCAGCATTTT. The encoded protein is CASSRTGGAQHF. Full variable domain (outside the CDR3, taken from reference TRBV13 and TRBJ1-5): AAGVIQSPRHLIKEKRETATLKCYPIPRHDTVYWYQQGPGQDPQFLISFYEKMQSDKGSIPDRFSAQQFSDYHSELNMSSLELGDSALYFCASSRTGGAQHFGDGTRLSIL.

This chain joins TRBV10-2 and TRBJ2-7, with 8 bases aligning to TRBD2. Looked up from germline, CDR1 is WSHSY and CDR2 is SAAADI. Trimming removed 10 bases from V and 4 bases from J; junction bases left unmatched: 12. The CDR3 covers 14 residues. The chain's CDR3 is CATTPGGSIYEQYF. In DNA, the CDR3 is TGCGCCACCACTCCGGGGGGGTCGATATACGAGCAGTACTTC.

There are a few counts of this clonotype. The junction differs from germline at one of its ends, possibly a read error. This sequence joins TRBV9 and TRBJ2-7, with 9 bases lining up with TRBD1. In germline, CDR1 is SGDLS, CDR2 YYNGEE. The length of the CDR3 is 13 residues. Here the CDR3 DNA reads TGTGCCAGCAGCGTAGTGGCCACAGGGGGCATTCACTTC. It specifies CASSVVATGGIHF.

There are many counts of this clonotype. The rearrangement links TRBV5-5 to TRBJ2-2, with D perhaps being TRBD1 or TRBD2 (5 bases each). V was pared by 4 bases and J by 6 bases, with 22 bases between. The CDR3 totals 17 residues. CDR1 and CDR2 (germline): SGHKS, YYEKEE (reference sequence). CDR3 DNA sequence: TGTGCCAGCAGCGGGAGAGGACACCGTGCTTTGGCCGGGGAGCTGTTTTTT. Translating it yields CASSGRGHRALAGELFF.

Remarks on this clonotype: Relative to the germline gene, one junction end is altered; a read error may explain this. The CDR3 is CAGSLSLAGGGQETQYF. The DNA of the CDR3 is TGTGCCGGCAGCTTATCCCTAGCGGGGGGAGGTCAAGAGACCCAGTACTTC. J is TRBJ2-5 and V is TRBV7-2; 11 bases agree with TRBD2. CDR3 size: 17 residues. Germline V CDR1 and CDR2: SGHTA, FQGNSA.

This clonotype appeared a few times. The chain recombines TRBV27 with TRBJ1-1, with a tentative D call TRBD1 (6 bases). Germline loops: CDR1 MNHEY, CDR2 SMNVEV (reference sequence). The V gene lost 0 bases and the J gene lost 4 bases, with 12 bases spanning the gap. The CDR3 is 15 amino acids. The CDR3 sequence is CASSLSAGAITEAFF. Written as DNA, the CDR3 is TGTGCCAGCAGTTTATCGGCGGGGGCTATCACTGAAGCTTTCTTT.

J is TRBJ2-3 and V is TRBV5-1; 10 nucleotides align to TRBD2. Trimming cost V 4 bases and J 3 bases; bases outside gene matches: 8. The CDR3 runs 16 residues. The germline V gene encodes CDR1 SGHRS and CDR2 YFSETQ. CDR3 sequence: CASSLERGGGTDTQYF. CDR3 bases: TGCGCCAGCAGCCTCGAGCGGGGGGGCGGTACAGATACGCAGTATTTT.

This clonotype turned up a few times. J is TRBJ2-7 and V is TRBV7-6; D unclear. Germline CDR1 and CDR2: SGHVS and FNYEAQ. Trimming shortened V by 5 bases and J by 2 bases, and 10 bases separated the two germline ends. CDR3 size: 13 residues. The CDR3 sequence is CASSDRRTYEQYF. CDR3 DNA: TGTGCCAGCAGCGACCGCCGTACCTACGAGCAGTACTTC.

The chain employs TRBV7-9 and TRBJ2-7; D possibly corresponds to TRBD2 (6 bases). This CDR3 is built from 16 residues. The germline gives CDR1 SEHNR, CDR2 FQNEAQ (reference sequence). With 4 bases removed from V and 3 bases from J, the gap between germline ends came to 19 bases. The CDR3 reads CASSSAGERFFYEQYF. The CDR3 bases are TGTGCCAGCAGCTCAGCGGGTGAAAGATTCTTCTACGAGCAGTACTTC.

The chain combines TRBV19 with TRBJ1-1; D gene unclear. The V gene's germline CDR1 is LNHDA and CDR2 SQIVND (reference sequence). This CDR3 spans 14 amino acids. Trimming left V 1 base short and J 3 bases short, with 9 bases between. CDR3 residues: CASSIGRGDTEAFF. The CDR3 DNA follows: TGTGCCAGTAGTATAGGTAGAGGCGACACTGAAGCTTTCTTT.

CDR3 residues: CAISESGGDSPLHF. DNA for the CDR3: TGTGCCATCAGTGAGTCAGGAGGGGATTCACCCCTCCACTTT. V and J are TRBV10-3 and TRBJ1-6, with D perhaps TRBD1 (5 bases). The germline gives CDR1 ENHRY, CDR2 SYGVKD. V was cut by 0 bases and J by 8 bases, with 8 bases left in between. This CDR3 is 14 amino acids long.

This clonotype was recorded a few times. V gene TRBV7-2 combines with J gene TRBJ2-2; D gene unclear. Looked up from germline, CDR1 is SGHTA and CDR2 is FQGNSA. This CDR3 spans 13 amino acids. Trimming cost V 3 bases and J 3 bases, with 5 bases left between them. The CDR3 DNA follows: TGTGCCAGCAGCTTTGCGTACACCGGGGAGCTGTTTTTT. Its protein product is CASSFAYTGELFF.

Concerning this clonotype itself: At one end the junction does not follow the germline gene, possibly because of a read error. The chain uses TRBV7-3 and TRBJ2-1; 10 nucleotides align to TRBD2. Germline V gene lookup returns CDR1 SGHTA and CDR2 FQGTGA. The CDR3 sequence is 15 residues long. CDR3: CASSSAGGGRNERFF. CDR3 coding DNA: TGTGCCAGCAGCTCAGCGGGGGGGGGAAGAAATGAGCGGTTCTTC. Supplemented by reference TRBV7-3 and TRBJ2-1, the full variable domain reads GAGVSQTPSNKVTEKGKYVELRCDPISGHTALYWYRQSLGQGPEFLIYFQGTGAADDSGLPNDRFFAVRPEGSVSTLKIQRTERGDSAVYLCASSSAGGGRNERFFGPGTRLTVL.

This clonotype was recorded at least ten times. This rearrangement joins TRBV20-1 to TRBJ1-2; 7 nucleotides match TRBD1. The CDR3 runs to 12 residues. Germline CDR1 and CDR2: DFQATT and SNEGSKA (reference sequence). V gave up 4 bases and J gave up 8 bases; unmatched junction bases: 7. The CDR3 nucleotides are TGCAGTGCTACGGACAGGCTCTGGGGCTACACCTTC. This translates into CSATDRLWGYTF.